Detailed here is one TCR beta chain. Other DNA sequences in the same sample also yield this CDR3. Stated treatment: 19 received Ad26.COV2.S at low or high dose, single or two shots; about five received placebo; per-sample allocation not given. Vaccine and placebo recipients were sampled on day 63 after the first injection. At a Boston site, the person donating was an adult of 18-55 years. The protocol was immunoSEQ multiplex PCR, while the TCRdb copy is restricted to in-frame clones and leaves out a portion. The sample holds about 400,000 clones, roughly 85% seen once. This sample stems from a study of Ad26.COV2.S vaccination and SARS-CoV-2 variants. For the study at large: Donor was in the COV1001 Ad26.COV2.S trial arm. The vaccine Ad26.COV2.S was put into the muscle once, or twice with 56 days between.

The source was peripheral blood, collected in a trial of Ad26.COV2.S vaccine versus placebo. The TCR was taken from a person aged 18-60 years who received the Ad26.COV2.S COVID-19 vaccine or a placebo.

CDR3 coding DNA: TGTGCCACCAGCAGAGTTGGGGGCAATCAGCCCCAGCATTTT. Residues: CATSRVGGNQPQHF. V and J are TRBV15 and TRBJ1-5, with D uncertain. With 1 base removed from V and 2 bases from J, the gap between germline ends came to 6 bases. Per germline, CDR1 LNHNV and CDR2 YYDKDF (reference sequence). The CDR3 runs 14 residues.